This T cell receptor beta chain was observed in a study of identical twins' blood T cells. Study-wide results and caveats: Each donor's most abundant TCRbeta clonotypes shared more CDR3 sequences with her twin than unrelated donors. Twin repertoire similarity may partly reflect shared environment.

Reared together, all three twin pairs probably met the same infectious agents and vaccines. Each TCR cDNA library carried sample-specific barcodes on both ends. TCRdb re-analysed the 5' RACE reads in MiXCR, keeping a single row per CDR3 protein. The top ten clones hold roughly 6.1% of a sample with 350,000 to 400,000 distinct CDR3 sequences, roughly 30% of them seen once. This clonotype was detected many times. Its antigen is currently unknown. The CDR3 covers 14 residues. Germline loops: CDR1 MGHDK, CDR2 SYGVNS. Deletions cut 2 bases from V and 7 bases from J, with 14 bases between. The receptor was derived from a woman aged 18-49 years in good health. Sequencing used PBMCs. The V gene is TRBV25-1, the J gene TRBJ1-2; TRBD1 is a possible D gene (6 bases). The CDR3 is CASSELGGKRGYTF. The DNA of the CDR3 is TGTGCCAGCAGTGAACTGGGGGGCAAACGTGGCTACACCTTC.